These 32 T cell receptor beta chains share one sample of origin, sequenced in a study of blood T cell repertoires in COVID-19. Assay: immunoSEQ multiplex PCR; the TCRdb copy retains only in-frame clones and omits some. The sample has 150,000 to 200,000 clones; roughly 85% are singletons. The sample taken for sequencing was peripheral blood. The receptors originated from a human donor with acute or convalescent COVID-19. The donor label of this sample is uncertain.

This clone has a single count. As DNA, the CDR3 is TGTGCCTGGAGCAGAGGGACTGAAGCTTTCTTT. Translated, it gives CAWSRGTEAFF. The rearrangement links TRBV30 to TRBJ1-1, with no clear D. This CDR3 is built from 11 residues. Germline loops: CDR1 GTSNPN, CDR2 SVGIG (reference sequence). Trimming left V 3 bases short and J 5 bases short, with 7 bases between. The full variable domain, rest sourced from reference TRBV30 and TRBJ1-1, is SQTIHQWPATLVQPVGSPLSLECTVEGTSNPNLYWYRQAAGRGLQLLFYSVGIGQISSEVPQNLSASRPQDRQFILSSKKLLLSDSGFYLCAWSRGTEAFFGQGTRLTVV.

The CDR3 DNA follows: TGTGCCAGCAGCTTGGCGGGGGGCAACAACGAGCAGTACTTC. Protein: CASSLAGGNNEQYF. The rearrangement uses TRBV5-6 and TRBJ2-7; a possible D gene is TRBD2 (7 bases). The ends were cut back, 0 bases at V and 5 bases at J, with 12 bases in the middle. This CDR3 has 14 amino acids. Germline V gene sequence: CDR1 SGHDT, CDR2 YYEEEE. The whole variable domain, filled in from reference TRBV5-6 and TRBJ2-7, reads DAGVTQSPTHLIKTRGQQVTLRCSPKSGHDTVSWYQQALGQGPQFIFQYYEEEERQRGNFPDRFSGHQFPNYSSELNVNALLLGDSALYLCASSLAGGNNEQYFGPGTRLTVT.

This chain links TRBV21-1 with TRBJ2-1; the listed D gene, TRBD2, was not tested against the DNA. TRBV21-1 is marked as a pseudogene. The CDR3 contains 18 residues. This chain's CDR3 is CASTPTSGGPSSYNEQFF. CDR3 DNA: TGTGCCAGCACCCCGACTAGCGGGGGACCAAGCTCCTACAATGAGCAGTTCTTC.

This chain joins TRBV29-1 and TRBJ1-2; a possible D gene is TRBD1 (6 bases). The V gene's germline CDR1 is SQVTM and CDR2 ANQGSEA. The CDR3 loop spans 12 amino acids. The V end lost 8 bases, the J end lost 5 bases, and 15 bases lay between the germline ends. The CDR3 protein is CSSQPGDYGYTF. CDR3 bases: TGCAGCTCCCAGCCAGGGGATTATGGCTACACCTTC.

This clone was observed a few times. V and J are TRBV7-2 and TRBJ1-3; maybe TRBD1 (6 bases). CDR3 size: 15 residues. V was clipped by 0 bases and J by 4 bases, with 10 bases between them. CDR1 and CDR2 (germline): SGHTA, FQGNSA. CDR3 nucleotides: TGTGCCAGCAGCTTAGCGGGGCAGGGGGGAAACACCATATATTTT. Encoded protein: CASSLAGQGGNTIYF.

V gene TRBV5-8 combines with J gene TRBJ1-1; possible D gene TRBD1, 6 bases. The germline V gene has CDR1 SGHTS and CDR2 YDEGEE. The ends were cut back, 3 bases at V and 1 base at J, with 7 bases in the middle. The CDR3 is made up of 13 amino acids. The CDR3 reads CASSSGQNTEAFF. Here the CDR3 DNA reads TGTGCCAGCAGCTCGGGACAGAACACTGAAGCTTTCTTT.

The J gene is TRBJ2-5, the V gene TRBV7-2; 8 positions match TRBD1. Trimming removed 5 bases from V and 5 bases from J; junction bases left unmatched: 10. Germline V lookup: CDR1 SGHTA, CDR2 FQGNSA. This CDR3 is built from 15 residues. In DNA form, the CDR3 reads TGTGCCAGCAGCGCCTCCCAGGGGGCGCCTGAGACCCAGTACTTC. Encoded protein: CASSASQGAPETQYF.

The chain carries TRBV10-3 and TRBJ1-5, with unresolved D. Germline CDR1 ENHRY, CDR2 SYGVKD. The V gene lost 3 bases and the J gene lost 0 bases, with 9 bases spanning the gap. This CDR3 comprises 15 residues. The CDR3 region is CAISDHSSSNQPQHF. The CDR3 nucleotides read TGTGCCATCAGTGATCACAGCTCTAGCAATCAGCCCCAGCATTTT.

The V call is TRBV10-3, the J call TRBJ1-1; D is unclear. Trimming removed 10 bases at V and 1 base at J, with 10 bases between. The CDR3 runs to 12 residues. The germline CDR1 and CDR2 sequences are ENHRY and SYGVKD. In nucleotides, the CDR3 is TGTGCCACGGCCCGGGGGAACACTGAAGCTTTCTTT. Protein sequence: CATARGNTEAFF.

The chain combines TRBV7-9 with TRBJ2-4; possible D gene TRBD1, 6 bases. CDR3 length: 14 amino acids. Per germline, CDR1 SEHNR and CDR2 FQNEAQ (reference sequence). Trimming took off 5 bases at V and 10 bases at J, with 18 bases between the two ends. The CDR3: CASSRPPGHLIQYF. For the CDR3, the DNA is TGTGCCAGCAGCCGACCTCCGGGACATTTAATTCAGTACTTC.

To note about this clone: At one end the junction does not follow the germline gene, possibly because of a read error. The chain recombines TRBV12-5 with TRBJ1-1; D may be TRBD1 (5 bases). This CDR3 is 13 amino acids long. From germline, CDR1 is LGHNT and CDR2 FRNRAP. CDR3 residues: CASGLVQTLDITF. CDR3 in DNA: TGTGCTAGTGGTTTGGTACAGACCTTGGACATTACATTT.

The chain couples TRBV18 to TRBJ1-1; no clear D gene. CDR1 is KGHSH, CDR2 LQKENI, per germline. Trimming stripped 6 bases from V and 1 base from J, with 9 bases between. CDR3 size: 13 residues. The CDR3 bases are TGTGCCAGCTCGGAGGGCACGAACACTGAAGCTTTCTTT. Its translation: CASSEGTNTEAFF.

This chain connects TRBV9 to TRBJ2-3; the match to TRBD2 covers 12 bases. The CDR3 is made up of 15 amino acids. Per germline, CDR1 SGDLS and CDR2 YYNGEE. Trimming at V came to 4 bases and at J to 4 bases, leaving 4 bases not matched to a gene. CDR3: CASSLLAGGADTQYF. CDR3 sequence (DNA): TGTGCCAGCAGCCTACTAGCGGGGGGAGCAGATACGCAGTATTTT. The full variable domain, completed using reference TRBV9 and TRBJ2-3, is DSGVTQTPKHLITATGQRVTLRCSPRSGDLSVYWYQQSLDQGLQFLIQYYNGEERAKGNILERFSAQQFPDLHSELNLSSLELGDSALYFCASSLLAGGADTQYFGPGTRLTVL.

The V and J genes are TRBV10-3 and TRBJ1-6; TRBD1 aligns across 7 bases. From germline, CDR1 is ENHRY and CDR2 SYGVKD. After removal of 10 bases from V and 6 bases from J, the junction contained 9 bases not matched to a gene. This CDR3 is 14 amino acids long. CDR3 amino acids: CATGVRQGNSPLHF. Here the CDR3 DNA reads TGTGCCACCGGAGTTCGACAGGGTAATTCACCCCTCCACTTT.

The V and J genes are TRBV18 and TRBJ2-3; 9 bases line up with TRBD2. V was clipped by 5 bases and J by 5 bases; unmatched bases: 11. From germline, CDR1 is KGHSH and CDR2 LQKENI. The length of the CDR3 is 16 residues. This chain's CDR3 is CASSGASGDRRDTQYF. CDR3 DNA sequence: TGTGCCAGCTCAGGCGCTAGCGGGGACCGCAGAGATACGCAGTATTTT.

This clone was counted a single time. This sequence joins TRBV29-1 and TRBJ2-1; 8 positions match TRBD2. This CDR3 is 14 amino acids long. The V and J ends lost 8 bases and 10 bases, in that order; junction bases with no gene match: 16. Germline V gives CDR1 SQVTM, CDR2 ANQGSEA. CDR3 nucleotide sequence: TGCAGCTTTGGGGGACTAGGGGCCCTGGGGGAGCAGTTCTTC. Protein product: CSFGGLGALGEQFF.

The chain has TRBV10-3 and TRBJ2-7; 7 bases match TRBD1. Germline V lookup: CDR1 ENHRY, CDR2 SYGVKD. This CDR3 has 15 residues. Losses at the gene ends were 4 bases for V and 2 bases for J; bases not matched to a gene: 8. The CDR3 DNA reads TGTGCCATCAGTGGTAGGACAGGTGAGACCTACGAGCAGTACTTC. Translation: CAISGRTGETYEQYF.

As regards this clone: This specimen includes other DNA sequences encoding the same CDR3. The chain combines TRBV29-1 with TRBJ1-2, with no clear D. Germline V CDR1 and CDR2: SQVTM, ANQGSEA. The CDR3 has 13 residues. Trimming took 0 bases from V and 3 from J, leaving 8 bases between them. The CDR3 is CSVEDRGDYGYTF. CDR3 DNA: TGCAGCGTTGAAGATCGGGGAGACTATGGCTACACCTTC.

The J gene is TRBJ1-1, the V gene TRBV7-9; 9 bases agree with TRBD1. With V trimmed by 5 bases and J by 4 bases, 11 bases remained unmatched. CDR3 length: 16 amino acids. From germline, CDR1 is SEHNR and CDR2 FQNEAQ (reference sequence). The CDR3 loop reads CASSPSGTGWSTEAFF. The CDR3 DNA reads as TGTGCCAGCAGCCCTTCCGGGACAGGGTGGAGCACTGAAGCTTTCTTT.

The chain carries TRBV7-6 and TRBJ1-3, with 7 bases lining up with TRBD1. J lost 0 bases, V lost 3 bases, and 5 bases had no gene match. The germline CDR1 and CDR2 sequences are SGHVS and FNYEAQ. The CDR3 has 16 residues. For the CDR3, the DNA is TGTGCCAGCAGCTTGTTCGGGACAGCCTCTGGAAACACCATATATTTT. Its translation is CASSLFGTASGNTIYF. Filled out from reference TRBV7-6 and TRBJ1-3, the complete variable domain reads GAGVSQSPRYKVTKRGQDVALRCDPISGHVSLYWYRQALGQGPEFLTYFNYEAQQDKSGLPNDRFSAERPEGSISTLTIQRTEQRDSAMYRCASSLFGTASGNTIYFGEGSWLTVV.

The J gene is TRBJ1-4, the V gene TRBV24-1, with TRBD1 identical over 7 bases. This CDR3 has 15 amino acids. Germline trimming cut 4 bases from V and 4 bases from J; bases unmatched to any gene: 5. Germline CDR1 KGHDR, CDR2 SFDVKD. In DNA, the CDR3 is TGTGCCACCAGTGACCCCCGGGACAGTAATGAAAAACTGTTTTTT. Translated: CATSDPRDSNEKLFF.

V usage is TRBV11-2 and J usage is TRBJ2-7; D gene unclear. Germline loops: CDR1 SGHAT, CDR2 FQNNGV. The CDR3 contains 12 residues. Trimming took off 5 bases at V and 0 bases at J, with 5 bases between the two ends. The CDR3 spells CASSPSSYEQYF. DNA of the CDR3: TGTGCCAGCAGCCCGAGCTCCTACGAGCAGTACTTC.

The chain couples TRBV27 to TRBJ1-2; TRBD1 aligns across 10 bases. Germline CDR1 reads MNHEY; CDR2 reads SMNVEV (reference sequence). With V trimmed by 3 bases and J by 4 bases, 5 bases remained unmatched. This CDR3 comprises 15 residues. The CDR3 here is CASSFGTGAGYGYTF. The CDR3 nucleotides read TGTGCCAGCAGTTTCGGGACAGGGGCGGGCTATGGCTACACCTTC.

The CDR3 bases are TGTGCCACCTCAGACCCGTCAGGGACCGGGGAGCTGTTTTTT. Its protein is CATSDPSGTGELFF. This rearrangement joins TRBV6-5 to TRBJ2-2, with D tentatively TRBD1 (5 bases). The CDR3 has 14 residues. V was clipped by 10 bases and J by 5 bases, with 17 bases between them. The germline CDR1 and CDR2 sequences are MNHEY and SVGAGI.

The V call is TRBV30, the J call TRBJ2-7; 8 positions agree with TRBD1. Unmatched junction bases numbered 6, after V lost 5 bases and J lost 3 bases. The CDR3 is 13 amino acids. The germline V gene encodes CDR1 GTSNPN and CDR2 SVGIG (reference sequence). CDR3 loop: CAWSGGRNYEQYF. The CDR3 DNA follows: TGTGCCTGGTCAGGGGGCCGGAACTACGAGCAGTACTTC.

V is TRBV6-5 and J is TRBJ1-1; a weak D match, TRBD1 (5 bases). CDR1 and CDR2 (germline): MNHEY, SVGAGI. The ends were cut back, 5 bases at V and 0 bases at J, with 10 bases in the middle. The CDR3 has 14 amino acids. The CDR3 region has the DNA TGTGCCAGCAGTCGGGGGAACATGAACACTGAAGCTTTCTTT. Translating gives CASSRGNMNTEAFF.

This sequence joins TRBV6-5 and TRBJ2-3; the match to TRBD1 covers 9 bases. This CDR3 contains 14 residues. Germline trimming cut 7 bases from V and 2 bases from J; bases unmatched to any gene: 4. CDR1 and CDR2 (germline): MNHEY, SVGAGI. In DNA form, the CDR3 reads TGTGCCAGCAATCACAGGGGGCTCACAGATACGCAGTATTTT. Translated, it gives CASNHRGLTDTQYF.

J is TRBJ2-1 and V is TRBV19; tentatively, D is TRBD2 (6 bases). CDR1 LNHDA and CDR2 SQIVND come from the germline V gene (reference sequence). The CDR3 is made up of 14 amino acids. The ends were cut back, 4 bases at V and 0 bases at J, with 7 bases in the middle. The CDR3: CASSTTSSYNEQFF. The DNA of the CDR3 is TGTGCCAGTAGTACGACTAGCTCCTACAATGAGCAGTTCTTC.

The chain uses TRBV7-9 and TRBJ1-6; tentative D call: TRBD1 (6 bases). The germline V gene has CDR1 SEHNR and CDR2 FQNEAQ (reference sequence). The CDR3 has 16 residues. Trimming cost V 3 bases and J 6 bases, with 15 bases left between them. This CDR3 is CASSFPAGVANSPLHF. The CDR3 region has the DNA TGTGCCAGCAGCTTTCCCGCAGGGGTAGCTAATTCACCCCTCCACTTT.

This clone was observed a few times. The chain has TRBV11-3 and TRBJ1-1, with D perhaps TRBD1 (6 bases). The CDR3 spans 15 residues. CDR1 and CDR2 (germline): SGHNT, YENEEA. Trimming removed 1 base at V and 0 bases at J, with 9 bases between. The CDR3 here is CASSLAQGMNTEAFF. In DNA, the CDR3 is TGTGCCAGCAGCTTAGCTCAGGGGATGAACACTGAAGCTTTCTTT.

The rearrangement joins TRBV4-1 to TRBJ1-5; the D is unclear. The CDR3 has 14 residues. Germline loops: CDR1 MGHRA, CDR2 YSYEKL. Trimming took off 0 bases at V and 7 bases at J, with 10 bases between the two ends. CDR3 DNA: TGCGCCAGCAGCCAAGAATGGTCGCGGCAGCCCCAGCATTTT. Protein product: CASSQEWSRQPQHF.

Worth noting for this clone: A read error may account for a junction end that differs from germline. The V gene is TRBV6-5, the J gene TRBJ1-6; D is perhaps TRBD1 (6 bases). The CDR3 is made up of 16 amino acids. The germline CDR1 and CDR2 sequences are MNHEY and SVGAGI. For the CDR3, the DNA is TGTGCCAGCAGTTACTCGCTACAGGGATCGAATTCACCCCCCCACTTT. Its protein product is CASSYSLQGSNSPPHF.